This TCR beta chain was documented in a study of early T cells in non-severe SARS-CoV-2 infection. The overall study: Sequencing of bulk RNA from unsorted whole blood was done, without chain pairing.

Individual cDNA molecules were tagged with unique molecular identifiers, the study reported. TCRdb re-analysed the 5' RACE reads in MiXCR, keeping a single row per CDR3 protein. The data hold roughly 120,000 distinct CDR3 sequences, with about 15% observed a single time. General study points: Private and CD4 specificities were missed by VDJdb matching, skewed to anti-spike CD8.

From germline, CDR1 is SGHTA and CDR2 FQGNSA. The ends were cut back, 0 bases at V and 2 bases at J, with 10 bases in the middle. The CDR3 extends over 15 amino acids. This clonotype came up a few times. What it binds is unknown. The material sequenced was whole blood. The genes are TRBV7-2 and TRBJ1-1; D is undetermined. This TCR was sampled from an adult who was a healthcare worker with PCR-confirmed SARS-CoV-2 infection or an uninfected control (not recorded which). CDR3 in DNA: TGTGCCAGCAGCTTAGCGAACAGCATAAACACTGAAGCTTTCTTT. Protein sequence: CASSLANSINTEAFF.